This record looks at one T cell receptor (beta chain) sequence and its context. The antigen this receptor binds is unknown. No base quality values were provided; no much bigger clone lies one nucleotide off. TCRbeta CDR3 regions were amplified from genomic DNA using the immunoSEQ Assay, a bias-controlled multiplex PCR. The original methods were these. The number of nucleated cells in each sample was estimated from the amplification of reference gene primers within the assay. Sequence reads were collapsed and filtered to measure the absolute abundance of every unique TCRbeta CDR3 rearrangement. For each sample, productive Simpson clonality was calculated by taking the square root of Simpson's diversity index across productive rearrangements. Sourced from immuneACCESS, this table was stored by TCRdb with only in-frame sequences that have V and J called. A share of the clones is absent; for the studies checked, an unresolved V gene accounts for under half, and the remainder has no known explanation. V, J and clone size were drawn from that table, and D and trimming were deduced from the DNA. Within this sample are roughly 410,000 clones, with around 87% of them counted one time only. Together, the top ten hold about 2.3% of the sample.

These data belong to a study of blood T cell repertoires in COVID-19 (dated by TCRdb to 2019 to 2021). Some background on the complete study: The collaborator samples originated in the United States, Italy and Spain and spanned the acute and convalescent phases of COVID-19. The material from the prospective study consisted of cDNA or gDNA derived from T cells, B-cell-depleted T cells, or PBMCs. Subjects who had been exposed to COVID-19, were actively infected with it, or had recovered from it provided the deeply sampled blood TCRbeta repertoires that made up the dataset. The repertoires were released in a freely available public database meant as a resource for research on the immune response to SARS-CoV-2. The samples were drawn from the first 160 participants of the ongoing ImmuneRACE study and from more than 1,000 subjects provided by 6 global collaborators. A de-identified subject ID, COVID-19 status, age in years and sex were almost always included in the sample metadata. Where HLA class I and class II types were available, the types were taken from metadata supplied by the sample provider, not from assay-based typing. General study outcomes and caveats: Clinical and demographic metadata were provided uncurated, with the amount varying by source and participant.

Relative to germline, V is 6 bases shorter and J is 4 bases shorter, with 21 bases between their ends. The germline V gene yields MGHRA for CDR1 and YSYEKL for CDR2. Inclusive of the bounding cysteine and phenylalanine, the CDR3 is 16 residues long. Only CDR3 DNA is held: 48 bases, read in frame from base 1. One collaborating source in Seattle enrolled patients during active infection and followed them longitudinally through the course of disease. Whole blood was collected in K2EDTA tubes by collaborating institutions according to the institutions' own protocols. For TCRbeta analysis, collaborators shipped samples in one of three forms: frozen whole blood, isolated PBMCs, or DNA extracted from either of those sample types.

Rearrangement joined TRBV4-1 to TRBJ1-1, with no confident D gene call. The sequenced sample was peripheral blood. The source of this sequence is a woman in her fifties or sixties with COVID-19, enrolled during active disease. The nucleotides are TGCGCCAGCAGTCAAAGGGTCGGGGTTCGTGCCACTGAAGCTTTCTTT. This sequence encodes CASSQRVGVRATEAFF.